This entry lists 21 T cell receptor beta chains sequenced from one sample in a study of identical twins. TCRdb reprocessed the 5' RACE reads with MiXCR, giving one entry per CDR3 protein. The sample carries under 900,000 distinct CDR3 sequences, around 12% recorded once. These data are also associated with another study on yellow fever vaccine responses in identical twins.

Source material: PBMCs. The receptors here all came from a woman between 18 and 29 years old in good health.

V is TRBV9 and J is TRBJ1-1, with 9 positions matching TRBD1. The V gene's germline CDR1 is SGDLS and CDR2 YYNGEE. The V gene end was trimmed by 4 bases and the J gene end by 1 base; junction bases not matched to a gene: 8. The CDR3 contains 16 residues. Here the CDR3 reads CASSLGQGPPNTEAFF. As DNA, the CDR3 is TGTGCCAGCAGCCTCGGACAGGGGCCACCGAACACTGAAGCTTTCTTT.

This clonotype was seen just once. CDR3 in DNA: TGTGCCAGCAGCTTATTTAGTCGAGGGACAGTGGGGGACAACAATGAGCAGTTCTTC. It encodes CASSLFSRGTVGDNNEQFF. V gene TRBV13 combines with J gene TRBJ2-1, with TRBD1 matching 7 bases. Unmatched junction bases numbered 18, after V lost 2 bases and J lost 5 bases. The germline gives CDR1 PRHDT, CDR2 FYEKMQ (reference sequence). The CDR3 is 19 residues long.

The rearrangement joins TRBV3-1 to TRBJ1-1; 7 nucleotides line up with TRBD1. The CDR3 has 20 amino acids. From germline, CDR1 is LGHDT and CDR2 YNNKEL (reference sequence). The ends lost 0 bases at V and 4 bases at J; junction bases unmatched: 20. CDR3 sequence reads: CASSQELGQYPTKRVTEAFF. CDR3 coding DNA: TGTGCCAGCAGCCAAGAATTGGGACAGTACCCTACAAAACGGGTCACTGAAGCTTTCTTT.

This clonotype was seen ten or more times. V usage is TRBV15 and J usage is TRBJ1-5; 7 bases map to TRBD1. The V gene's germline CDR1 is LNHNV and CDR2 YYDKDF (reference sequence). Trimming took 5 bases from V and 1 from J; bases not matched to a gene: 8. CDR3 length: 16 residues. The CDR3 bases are TGTGCCACCAGCGGAAGGACAGGTGTCAGCAATCAGCCCCAGCATTTT. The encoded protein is CATSGRTGVSNQPQHF. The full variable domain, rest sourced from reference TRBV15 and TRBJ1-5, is DAMVIQNPRYQVTQFGKPVTLSCSQTLNHNVMYWYQQKSSQAPKLLFHYYDKDFNNEADTPDNFQSRRPNTSFCFLDIRSPGLGDTAMYLCATSGRTGVSNQPQHFGDGTRLSIL.

The CDR3: CASSFFSQGTGSDRTQYF. Here the CDR3 DNA reads TGCGCCAGCAGCTTTTTTTCCCAAGGGACAGGGTCTGATCGCACCCAGTACTTC. This chain joins TRBV5-1 and TRBJ2-5; TRBD1 matches at 9 bases. The trim removed 2 bases at V and 8 bases at J, leaving 19 bases unmatched. From germline, CDR1 is SGHRS and CDR2 YFSETQ. The CDR3 length is 18 residues.

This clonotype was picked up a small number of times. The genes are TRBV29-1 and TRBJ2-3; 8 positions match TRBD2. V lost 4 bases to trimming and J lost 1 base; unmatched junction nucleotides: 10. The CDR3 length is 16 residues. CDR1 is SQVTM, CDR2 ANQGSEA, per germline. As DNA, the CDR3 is TGCAGCGTTGTCAGCATAACTAGCGGACGCACAGATACGCAGTATTTT. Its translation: CSVVSITSGRTDTQYF.

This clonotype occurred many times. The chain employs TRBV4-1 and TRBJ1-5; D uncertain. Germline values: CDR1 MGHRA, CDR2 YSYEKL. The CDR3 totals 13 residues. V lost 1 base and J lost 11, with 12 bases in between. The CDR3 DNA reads TGCGCCAGCAGCCAAGGGATCTCCTGGTCCCAGCATTTT. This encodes CASSQGISWSQHF.

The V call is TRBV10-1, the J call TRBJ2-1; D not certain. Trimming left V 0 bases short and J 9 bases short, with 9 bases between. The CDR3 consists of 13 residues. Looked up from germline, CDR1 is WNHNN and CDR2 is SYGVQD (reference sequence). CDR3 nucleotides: TGCGCCAGCAGTGAGTCGGTGGCTGTTGAGCAGTTCTTC. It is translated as CASSESVAVEQFF.

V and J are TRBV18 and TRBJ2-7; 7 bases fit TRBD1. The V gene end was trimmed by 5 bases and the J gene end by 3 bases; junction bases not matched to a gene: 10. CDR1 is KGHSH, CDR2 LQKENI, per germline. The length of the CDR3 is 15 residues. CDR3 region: CASSSRQGSGYEQYF. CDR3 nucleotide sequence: TGTGCCAGCTCATCAAGACAGGGCTCGGGCTACGAGCAGTACTTC.

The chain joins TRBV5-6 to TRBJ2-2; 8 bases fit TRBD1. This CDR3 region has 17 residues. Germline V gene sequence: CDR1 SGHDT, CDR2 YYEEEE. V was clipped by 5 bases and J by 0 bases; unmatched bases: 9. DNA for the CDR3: TGTGCCAGCAGTACTGCCGGGACAGGCGCGAACACCGGGGAGCTGTTTTTT. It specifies CASSTAGTGANTGELFF.

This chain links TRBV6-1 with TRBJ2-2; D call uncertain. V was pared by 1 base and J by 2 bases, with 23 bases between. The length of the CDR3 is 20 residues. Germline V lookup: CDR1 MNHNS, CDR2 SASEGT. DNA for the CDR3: TGTGCCAGCAGTGAAGGTCTAGAGTTGAAACCACCGAGTAACACCGGGGAGCTGTTTTTT. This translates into CASSEGLELKPPSNTGELFF.

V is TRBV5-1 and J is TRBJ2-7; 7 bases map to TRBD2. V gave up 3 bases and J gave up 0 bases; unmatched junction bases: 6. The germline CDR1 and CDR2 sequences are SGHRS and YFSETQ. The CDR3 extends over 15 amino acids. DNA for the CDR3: TGCGCCAGCAGCTGGACTAGTTCTCCCTCCTACGAGCAGTACTTC. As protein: CASSWTSSPSYEQYF.

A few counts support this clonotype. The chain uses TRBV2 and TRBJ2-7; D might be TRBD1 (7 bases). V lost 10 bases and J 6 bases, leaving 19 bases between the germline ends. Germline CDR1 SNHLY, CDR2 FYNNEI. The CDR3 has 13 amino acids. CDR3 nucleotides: TGTGCCACAGGACTAAACAGGGGAAGCGAGCAGTACTTC. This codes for CATGLNRGSEQYF.

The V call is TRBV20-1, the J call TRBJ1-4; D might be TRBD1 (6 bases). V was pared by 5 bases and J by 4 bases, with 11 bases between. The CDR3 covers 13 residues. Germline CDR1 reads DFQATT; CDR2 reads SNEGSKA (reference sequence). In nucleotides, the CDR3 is TGCAGTGCTTCACAGGGACTTAATGAAAAACTGTTTTTT. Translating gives CSASQGLNEKLFF.

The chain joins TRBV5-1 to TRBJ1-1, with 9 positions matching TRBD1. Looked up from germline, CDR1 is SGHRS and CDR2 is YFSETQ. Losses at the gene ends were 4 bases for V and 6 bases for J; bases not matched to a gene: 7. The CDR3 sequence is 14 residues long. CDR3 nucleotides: TGCGCCAGCAGCCAGACAGGGGGGGTGGCTGAAGCTTTCTTT. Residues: CASSQTGGVAEAFF.

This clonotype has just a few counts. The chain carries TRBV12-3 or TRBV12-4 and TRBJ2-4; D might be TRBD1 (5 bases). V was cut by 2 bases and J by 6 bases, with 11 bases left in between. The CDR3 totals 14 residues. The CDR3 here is CASSLRGLGNIQYF. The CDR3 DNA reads TGTGCCAGCAGTTTAAGGGGATTAGGAAACATTCAGTACTTC.

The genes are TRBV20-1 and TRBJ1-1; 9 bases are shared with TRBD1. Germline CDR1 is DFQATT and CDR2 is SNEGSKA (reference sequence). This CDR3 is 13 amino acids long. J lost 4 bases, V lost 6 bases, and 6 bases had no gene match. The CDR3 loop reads CSAGTGLGTEAFF. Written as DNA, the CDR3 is TGCAGTGCAGGGACAGGGTTAGGCACTGAAGCTTTCTTT.

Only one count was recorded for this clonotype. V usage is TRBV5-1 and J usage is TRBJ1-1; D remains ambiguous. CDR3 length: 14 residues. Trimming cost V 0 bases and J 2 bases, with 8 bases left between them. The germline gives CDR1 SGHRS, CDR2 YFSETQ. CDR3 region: CASSLVGINTEAFF. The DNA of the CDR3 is TGCGCCAGCAGCTTGGTAGGAATAAACACTGAAGCTTTCTTT.

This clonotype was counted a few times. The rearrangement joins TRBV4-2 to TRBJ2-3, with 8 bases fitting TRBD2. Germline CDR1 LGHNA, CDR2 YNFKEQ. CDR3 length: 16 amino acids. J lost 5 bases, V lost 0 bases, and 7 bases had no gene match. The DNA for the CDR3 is TGTGCCAGCAGCCAAGATTATCTCCTAGCGGGAGATACGCAGTATTTT. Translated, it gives CASSQDYLLAGDTQYF.

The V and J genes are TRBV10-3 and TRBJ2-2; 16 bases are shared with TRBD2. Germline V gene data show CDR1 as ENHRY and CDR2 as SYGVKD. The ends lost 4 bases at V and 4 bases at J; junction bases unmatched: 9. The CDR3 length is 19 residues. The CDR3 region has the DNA TGTGCCATCAGTGCCCTGGGACTAGCGGGAGGGCCCGGCACCGGGGAGCTGTTTTTT. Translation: CAISALGLAGGPGTGELFF.

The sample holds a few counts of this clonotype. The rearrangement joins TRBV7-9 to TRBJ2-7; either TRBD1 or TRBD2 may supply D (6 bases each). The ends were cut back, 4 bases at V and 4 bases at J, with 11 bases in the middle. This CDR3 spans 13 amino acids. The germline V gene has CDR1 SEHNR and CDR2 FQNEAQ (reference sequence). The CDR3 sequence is CASSSRGDYEQYV. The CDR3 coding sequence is TGTGCCAGCAGCTCTAGGGGGGATTACGAGCAGTACGTC.